The subject of this entry is one TCR beta chain. The assay was immunoSEQ multiplex PCR, and TCRdb's table has in-frame clones only and misses some. Of approximately 27,000 clones listed, roughly nine tenths are singletons. This sample is drawn from a study of T cell changes during pregnancy in multiple sclerosis. From germline, CDR1 is SGHAT and CDR2 FQNNGV. CDR3 length: 14 residues. The J segment lost 8 bases and the V segment lost 3 bases, leaving 5 bases of the junction unmatched. Sample: CD4+ T cells from peripheral blood mononuclear cells, taken in the first trimester of pregnancy. The chain employs TRBV11-2 and TRBJ2-1, with 9 bases matching TRBD2. This receptor was identified in a female donor with multiple sclerosis, enrolled in a pregnancy study. CDR3 sequence: CASSFYSGGDEQFF. The CDR3, as DNA: TGTGCCAGCAGCTTTTATAGCGGGGGCGATGAGCAGTTCTTC.